The 22 T cell receptor beta chains listed next were all sequenced from one sample in a study of T cell responses to AZD1222 COVID-19 vaccine (dated by TCRdb to the early 2020s). Libraries were constructed by the immunoSEQ multiplex PCR assay. TCRdb stores this immuneACCESS table with in-frame sequences only. Part of the clones is absent; in the studies checked, under half of the shortfall reflects unresolved V genes, and no reason is known for the rest. Within this sample are 100,000 to 150,000 clones, with about 89% of them counted one time only. Clones ranked in the top ten supply approximately 1.5% of the sample. This specimen's time point label, per the study, means: baseline before first vaccination. This sample comprised peripheral blood, obtained on day 0 of AZD1222 vaccination. These receptors were collected from an adult in good health.

The J gene is TRBJ1-4, the V gene TRBV19; D is ambiguous. Germline CDR1 LNHDA, CDR2 SQIVND (reference sequence). Trimming stripped 2 bases from V and 5 bases from J, with 12 bases between. The CDR3 is 15 amino acids. The CDR3 DNA reads as TGTGCCAGTAGTATACGGCGAGAGAAAAATGAAAAACTGTTTTTT. It specifies CASSIRREKNEKLFF.

This clone was seen a single time. The chain recombines TRBV6-2 or TRBV6-3 with TRBJ1-1; the match to TRBD1 covers 7 bases. CDR3 length: 17 amino acids. Per the germline V gene, CDR1 is MNHEY and CDR2 is SVGEGT. The J segment lost 0 bases and the V segment lost 4 bases, leaving 11 bases of the junction unmatched. The CDR3 is CASSFKGQWVMNTEAFF. Written as DNA, the CDR3 is TGTGCCAGCAGTTTTAAGGGACAGTGGGTGATGAACACTGAAGCTTTCTTT.

This clone has just one count. The gene calls are TRBV21-1 and TRBJ2-1; the table gives TRBD2 as D, unverified against the DNA. TRBV21-1 is a pseudogene locus. CDR3 size: 17 residues. For the CDR3, the DNA is TGTGCCAGCACCCCTCGGGCTAGCGGGAGCTCCTACAATGAGCAGTTCTTC. Its translation is CASTPRASGSSYNEQFF.

The V and J genes are TRBV4-1 and TRBJ1-1; D perhaps matches TRBD1 (6 bases). The CDR3 loop spans 16 amino acids. Trimming removed 0 bases from V and 4 bases from J, with 15 bases in between. The germline CDR1 and CDR2 sequences are MGHRA and YSYEKL. The CDR3 region has the DNA TGCGCCAGCAGCCAAGATCCAGGGACCAGGGGCACTGAAGCTTTCTTT. Amino acids: CASSQDPGTRGTEAFF.

The CDR3, as DNA: TGTGCCAGCAGTTTGCGGTACGGACTAGCGGAACACAATGAGCAGTTCTTC. Amino acids: CASSLRYGLAEHNEQFF. The chain carries TRBV2 and TRBJ2-1, with 10 bases lining up with TRBD2. The V and J ends lost 5 bases and 5 bases, in that order; junction bases with no gene match: 12. The CDR3 has 17 residues. Germline loops: CDR1 SNHLY, CDR2 FYNNEI.

The rearrangement links TRBV7-8 to TRBJ2-7; 7 bases match TRBD2. The CDR3 consists of 14 residues. Trimming cost V 4 bases and J 2 bases; bases outside gene matches: 5. Per the germline V gene, CDR1 is SGHVS and CDR2 is FQNEAQ. CDR3 sequence reads: CASSSLAETYEQYF. CDR3 nucleotides: TGTGCCAGCAGCTCCCTAGCGGAGACCTACGAGCAGTACTTC. The full variable domain, rest sourced from reference TRBV7-8 and TRBJ2-7, is GAGVSQSPRYKVAKRGQDVALRCDPISGHVSLFWYQQALGQGPEFLTYFQNEAQLDKSGLPSDRFFAERPEGSVSTLKIQRTQQEDSAVYLCASSSLAETYEQYFGPGTRLTVT.

The chain carries TRBV2 and TRBJ2-2; D might be TRBD2 (6 bases). Germline V CDR1 and CDR2: SNHLY, FYNNEI. The length of the CDR3 is 14 residues. V was clipped by 4 bases and J by 6 bases, with 12 bases between them. The CDR3 nucleotides are TGTGCCAGCAGTGCTGCGCGGGGCGCCGGGGAGCTGTTTTTT. It is translated as CASSAARGAGELFF. The whole variable domain, filled in from reference TRBV2 and TRBJ2-2, reads EPEVTQTPSHQVTQMGQEVILRCVPISNHLYFYWYRQILGQKVEFLVSFYNNEISEKSEIFDDQFSVERPDGSNFTLKIRSTKLEDSAMYFCASSAARGAGELFFGEGSRLTVL.

This chain uses TRBV9 with TRBJ1-2, with D hard to call. The CDR3 sequence is 13 residues long. Deletions cut 2 bases from V and 1 base from J, with 6 bases between. Germline V gives CDR1 SGDLS, CDR2 YYNGEE. CDR3 bases: TGTGCCAGCAGCGTCGACGGTAACTATGGCTACACCTTC. It encodes CASSVDGNYGYTF.

CDR3 sequence (DNA): TGCAGTGCTAGTAGGGGTAAAGAGACCCAGTACTTC. Protein: CSASRGKETQYF. The chain recombines TRBV20-1 with TRBJ2-5, with a possible D match to TRBD1 (5 bases). The CDR3 spans 12 residues. Trimming pared 3 bases from V and 3 bases from J, leaving 8 bases between. Germline V lookup: CDR1 DFQATT, CDR2 SNEGSKA (reference sequence).

This rearrangement joins TRBV5-1 to TRBJ2-2; tentative D call: TRBD2 (5 bases). Per the germline V gene, CDR1 is SGHRS and CDR2 is YFSETQ. Trimming cost V 5 bases and J 2 bases, with 10 bases left between them. This CDR3 is 14 amino acids long. The CDR3 coding sequence is TGCGCCAGCAGGTATCTAGCTAACACCGGGGAGCTGTTTTTT. Protein product: CASRYLANTGELFF.

The V call is TRBV19, the J call TRBJ2-2, with D tentatively TRBD2 (5 bases). Trimming removed 5 bases at V and 4 bases at J, with 14 bases between. This CDR3 has 15 amino acids. Germline V gene data show CDR1 as LNHDA and CDR2 as SQIVND (reference sequence). The CDR3 nucleotides are TGTGCCAGTAGTTACCGGGAAAGAAGCACCGGGGAGCTGTTTTTT. Encoded protein: CASSYRERSTGELFF.

The J gene is TRBJ1-2, the V gene TRBV6-2 or TRBV6-3; TRBD1 matches at 7 bases. V lost 2 bases and J lost 4; bases outside the gene matches: 7. The CDR3 loop spans 15 amino acids. Looked up from germline, CDR1 is MNHEY and CDR2 is SVGEGT. CDR3 sequence reads: CASSYTQGVGYGYTF. The CDR3 coding sequence is TGTGCCAGCAGTTACACCCAGGGGGTCGGCTATGGCTACACCTTC.

This sequence joins TRBV11-3 and TRBJ2-7; unclear D gene. Per the germline V gene, CDR1 is SGHNT and CDR2 is YENEEA. The V end lost 0 bases, the J end lost 5 bases, and 11 bases lay between the germline ends. This CDR3 region has 14 residues. CDR3 sequence: CASSLDLELNEQYF. The CDR3 nucleotides are TGTGCCAGCAGCTTAGATCTTGAACTTAACGAGCAGTACTTC. Supplemented by reference TRBV11-3 and TRBJ2-7, the full variable domain reads EAGVVQSPRYKIIEKKQPVAFWCNPISGHNTLYWYLQNLGQGPELLIRYENEEAVDDSQLPKDRFSAERLKGVDSTLKIQPAELGDSAVYLCASSLDLELNEQYFGPGTRLTVT.

J is TRBJ2-7 and V is TRBV28; D is undetermined. CDR1 and CDR2 (germline): MDHEN, SYDVKM. The ends were cut back, 8 bases at V and 3 bases at J, with 2 bases in the middle. The CDR3 is 9 residues long. The CDR3 loop reads CASGYEQYF. The CDR3 DNA follows: TGTGCCAGCGGCTACGAGCAGTACTTC.

The chain has TRBV5-4 and TRBJ2-1; D is perhaps TRBD1 or TRBD2 (5 bases each). Per the germline V gene, CDR1 is SGHNT and CDR2 is YYREEE (reference sequence). V was cut by 1 base and J by 9 bases, with 17 bases left in between. This CDR3 comprises 15 residues. The CDR3 DNA is TGTGCCAGCAGCTTGACCGGGGCCATCGACGGTGAGCAGTTCTTC. Translating gives CASSLTGAIDGEQFF.

The chain is built from TRBV2 and TRBJ2-7, with TRBD2 matching over 10 bases. This CDR3 spans 15 amino acids. The V gene's germline CDR1 is SNHLY and CDR2 FYNNEI. V lost 5 bases to trimming and J lost 3 bases; unmatched junction nucleotides: 7. The CDR3 DNA reads as TGTGCCAGCAGTTCGCTAGCGGGAGAGGGCTACGAGCAGTACTTC. Translating it yields CASSSLAGEGYEQYF.

V usage is TRBV7-9 and J usage is TRBJ2-1, with 8 bases lining up with TRBD1. The junction had 9 bases not matched to a gene; V was cut back by 2 bases and J by 0 bases. This CDR3 comprises 18 residues. Germline-derived CDR1 and CDR2 are SEHNR and FQNEAQ (reference sequence). The DNA of the CDR3 is TGTGCCAGCAGCTTACGACTTGGGGGGACAGGCTCCTACAATGAGCAGTTCTTC. Its translation: CASSLRLGGTGSYNEQFF.

The chain links TRBV9 to TRBJ2-1; D is undetermined. Germline V gives CDR1 SGDLS, CDR2 YYNGEE. V was cut by 3 bases and J by 8 bases, with 18 bases left in between. The CDR3 is 15 residues long. The CDR3 here is CASSEIFSGLDEQFF. Here the CDR3 DNA reads TGTGCCAGCAGCGAAATATTTTCTGGGTTGGATGAGCAGTTCTTC.

The gene calls are TRBV25-1 and TRBJ2-1; D possibly corresponds to TRBD1 (6 bases). This CDR3 contains 17 residues. CDR1 is MGHDK, CDR2 SYGVNS, per germline. Trimming stripped 7 bases from V and 0 bases from J, with 19 bases between. This chain's CDR3 is CASNSNRDIFSYNEQFF. CDR3 coding DNA: TGTGCCAGCAACTCAAACCGGGACATTTTCTCCTACAATGAGCAGTTCTTC.

The chain has TRBV20-1 and TRBJ1-5; 7 nucleotides match TRBD1. V trimming: 3 bases; J trimming: 0 bases; junction bases outside the gene matches: 11. The CDR3 has 17 residues. Germline CDR1 reads DFQATT; CDR2 reads SNEGSKA (reference sequence). The CDR3 bases are TGCAGTGCTAGTCTCGGGACAGAAATCTATAGCAATCAGCCCCAGCATTTT. Translating gives CSASLGTEIYSNQPQHF.

This clone was recorded once. The gene calls are TRBV14 and TRBJ2-1; possibly TRBD2 for D (6 bases). Germline CDR1 reads SGHDN; CDR2 reads FVKESK. The V gene lost 2 bases and the J gene lost 6 bases, with 11 bases spanning the gap. The length of the CDR3 is 14 residues. DNA of the CDR3: TGTGCCAGCAGCCAAATCTGGGGGGTCAATGAGCAGTTCTTC. It codes for CASSQIWGVNEQFF.

J is TRBJ1-1 and V is TRBV5-4; D unclear. The CDR3 totals 15 residues. Trimming left V 0 bases short and J 0 bases short, with 9 bases between. Looked up from germline, CDR1 is SGHNT and CDR2 is YYREEE (reference sequence). CDR3 sequence: CASSLAGGLNTEAFF. The DNA for the CDR3 is TGTGCCAGCAGCTTGGCGGGAGGGTTGAACACTGAAGCTTTCTTT.